The 27 T cell receptor beta chains below all came from one sample that was sequenced in a study of blood T cell repertoires in COVID-19. Some clones are missing from TCRdb's copy, which holds only in-frame ones; the method was immunoSEQ multiplex PCR. The profile shows 200,000 to 300,000 clones, more than 80% of them singletons. Input material: peripheral blood. All receptors derive from a human donor in a cohort sampled during active COVID-19.

V usage is TRBV7-6 and J usage is TRBJ2-7; D is perhaps TRBD1 (6 bases). This CDR3 has 16 residues. The ends were cut back, 1 base at V and 1 base at J, with 14 bases in the middle. Germline V lookup: CDR1 SGHVS, CDR2 FNYEAQ. The CDR3 spells CASSLVGQGYSYEQYF. The DNA of the CDR3 is TGTGCCAGCAGCTTAGTTGGGCAGGGGTATTCCTACGAGCAGTACTTC.

Details on this clone: This sample includes further DNA sequences coding for the same CDR3. The chain has TRBV3-1 (or the pseudogene TRBV3-2) and TRBJ2-7, with 8 nucleotides matching TRBD1. The CDR3 has 13 amino acids. Germline V gene sequence: CDR1 LGHDT, CDR2 YNNKEL (reference sequence). The ends lost 6 bases at V and 2 bases at J; junction bases unmatched: 3. The CDR3 loop reads CASSRQGTYEQYF. The CDR3 nucleotides read TGTGCCAGCAGTCGACAGGGGACCTACGAGCAGTACTTC.

This chain connects TRBV30 to TRBJ2-2, with D maybe TRBD1 (5 bases). Germline values: CDR1 GTSNPN, CDR2 SVGIG (reference sequence). Deletions cut 8 bases from V and 5 bases from J, with 15 bases between. This CDR3 region has 13 residues. The CDR3 loop reads CARRQGRTGELFF. The CDR3 nucleotides are TGTGCCAGAAGGCAGGGTAGGACCGGGGAGCTGTTTTTT.

This clone was seen more than once but under ten times. V gene TRBV28 combines with J gene TRBJ1-4; TRBD1 agrees at 9 bases. Looked up from germline, CDR1 is MDHEN and CDR2 is SYDVKM. The CDR3 is 15 amino acids. V shed 5 bases, J shed 8 bases, and the junction held 9 bases outside the gene matches. The chain's CDR3 is CASSPPTGGREKLFF. For the CDR3, the DNA is TGTGCCAGCAGTCCCCCGACAGGGGGTCGCGAAAAACTGTTTTTT.

V and J are TRBV2 and TRBJ2-2, with D maybe TRBD1 (6 bases). CDR1 is SNHLY, CDR2 FYNNEI, per germline. The ends were cut back, 5 bases at V and 4 bases at J, with 14 bases in the middle. The CDR3 has 15 residues. DNA of the CDR3: TGTGCCAGCAGTAGGGGGACCCGACTCACCGGGGAGCTGTTTTTT. Encoded protein: CASSRGTRLTGELFF. Full variable domain (missing parts from reference TRBV2 and TRBJ2-2): EPEVTQTPSHQVTQMGQEVILRCVPISNHLYFYWYRQILGQKVEFLVSFYNNEISEKSEIFDDQFSVERPDGSNFTLKIRSTKLEDSAMYFCASSRGTRLTGELFFGEGSRLTVL.

The chain is built from TRBV9 and TRBJ2-4, with 7 bases that match TRBD2. The germline CDR1 and CDR2 sequences are SGDLS and YYNGEE. CDR3 size: 14 residues. V lost 4 bases, J lost 5 bases, and 6 bases stayed unmatched. The CDR3 nucleotides read TGTGCCAGCAGCCCCCGGGGGGAGCAAAACATTCAGTACTTC. Protein sequence: CASSPRGEQNIQYF.

The chain couples TRBV11-2 to TRBJ2-1; D not certain. The CDR3 spans 15 residues. V was shortened by 0 bases and J by 4 bases, with 10 bases between the two germline ends. Germline loops: CDR1 SGHAT, CDR2 FQNNGV. The CDR3 DNA reads as TGTGCCAGCAGCTTAGATCAACAACGTTACAATGAGCAGTTCTTC. Translated: CASSLDQQRYNEQFF.

CDR3 amino acids: CASRPTGVVEQYF. CDR3 coding DNA: TGTGCCAGCAGACCGACAGGGGTGGTCGAGCAGTACTTC. The chain uses TRBV2 and TRBJ2-7, with 8 bases matching TRBD1. This CDR3 is 13 amino acids long. V shed 6 bases and J 6 bases; nucleotides not matched to a gene: 7. Germline CDR1 is SNHLY and CDR2 is FYNNEI.

This chain connects TRBV15 to TRBJ2-1; no clear D gene. Trimming shortened V by 0 bases and J by 6 bases, and 12 bases separated the two germline ends. CDR1 is LNHNV and CDR2 is YYDKDF in the germline V gene (reference sequence). This CDR3 spans 15 amino acids. The CDR3 sequence is CATSRDLASVNEQFF. The CDR3 DNA reads as TGTGCCACCAGCAGAGATCTCGCTAGTGTCAATGAGCAGTTCTTC.

This clone showed up just once. The rearrangement uses TRBV29-1 and TRBJ2-7, with D perhaps TRBD1 (5 bases). V lost 3 bases and J lost 5, with 14 bases in between. The germline V gene has CDR1 SQVTM and CDR2 ANQGSEA. The CDR3 is 13 amino acids. For the CDR3, the DNA is TGCAGCGTTGATCCCCAGGGTGTCAACGAGCAGTACTTC. It is translated as CSVDPQGVNEQYF.

The V call is TRBV19, the J call TRBJ1-6, with TRBD1 identical over 11 bases. V dropped 4 bases and J dropped 11; count of bases not matched to a gene: 4. CDR3 size: 14 residues. Germline CDR1 LNHDA, CDR2 SQIVND (reference sequence). DNA of the CDR3: TGTGCCAGTAGTACGGACAGGGGGCGGGCACCCCTCCACTTT. Translating it yields CASSTDRGRAPLHF. Supplemented by reference TRBV19 and TRBJ1-6, the full variable domain reads DGGITQSPKYLFRKEGQNVTLSCEQNLNHDAMYWYRQDPGQGLRLIYYSQIVNDFQKGDIAEGYSVSREKKESFPLTVTSAQKNPTAFYLCASSTDRGRAPLHFGNGTRLTVT.

As to this clone: The same CDR3 also results from other DNA sequences found in this sample. V is TRBV18 and J is TRBJ1-5, with no clear D. The germline gives CDR1 KGHSH, CDR2 LQKENI. The CDR3 runs to 14 residues. V was pared by 0 bases and J by 2 bases, with 5 bases between. Here the CDR3 reads CASSPPGGNQPQHF. In DNA, the CDR3 is TGTGCCAGCTCACCACCGGGAGGCAATCAGCCCCAGCATTTT.

This clone has a handful of counts. The chain recombines TRBV4-1 with TRBJ2-7, with 10 bases lining up with TRBD1. Losses at the gene ends were 2 bases for V and 3 bases for J; bases not matched to a gene: 7. The germline V gene encodes CDR1 MGHRA and CDR2 YSYEKL. CDR3 length equals 16 residues. In DNA form, the CDR3 reads TGCGCCAGCAGCCAAACTGGACGGACAGGGGGCTACGAGCAGTACTTC. This sequence encodes CASSQTGRTGGYEQYF.

V usage is TRBV7-3 and J usage is TRBJ2-5, with 7 bases identical to TRBD1. The germline V gene encodes CDR1 SGHTA and CDR2 FQGTGA. There are 15 residues in the CDR3. V lost 4 bases and J lost 2; bases outside the gene matches: 7. This CDR3 is CASSSTGASQETQYF. In DNA form, the CDR3 reads TGTGCCAGCAGCTCTACAGGGGCCTCTCAAGAGACCCAGTACTTC.

The rearrangement joins TRBV5-1 to TRBJ2-1; 8 positions agree with TRBD1. V lost 4 bases, J lost 3 bases, and 9 bases stayed unmatched. The CDR3 consists of 16 residues. In germline, CDR1 is SGHRS, CDR2 YFSETQ. The CDR3 is CASSLLDRANYNEQFF. The CDR3 bases are TGCGCCAGCAGCCTACTGGACAGGGCAAACTACAATGAGCAGTTCTTC.

The rearrangement uses TRBV29-1 and TRBJ2-5; D perhaps matches TRBD2 (7 bases). The V gene's germline CDR1 is SQVTM and CDR2 ANQGSEA. V was pared by 5 bases and J by 3 bases, with 10 bases between. This CDR3 comprises 12 residues. CDR3 sequence (DNA): TGCAGCGTTCGGGGGGCCAAAGAGACCCAGTACTTC. Its translation: CSVRGAKETQYF.

The count of this clone is one. This rearrangement joins TRBV5-6 to TRBJ1-6, with D possibly TRBD1 on 5 matching bases. The V gene lost 0 bases and the J gene lost 10 bases, with 11 bases spanning the gap. From germline, CDR1 is SGHDT and CDR2 YYEEEE. This CDR3 has 14 amino acids. CDR3 DNA: TGTGCCAGCAGCTTGGCAGGGTTTCAGTCACCCCTCCACTTT. Its translation is CASSLAGFQSPLHF. Based on the CDR3 plus reference TRBV5-6 and TRBJ1-6, the full variable domain is DAGVTQSPTHLIKTRGQQVTLRCSPKSGHDTVSWYQQALGQGPQFIFQYYEEEERQRGNFPDRFSGHQFPNYSSELNVNALLLGDSALYLCASSLAGFQSPLHFGNGTRLTVT.

The chain has TRBV7-9 and TRBJ2-2, with D maybe TRBD1 (5 bases). The CDR3 is 15 residues long. Trimming took 7 bases from V and 5 from J, leaving 17 bases between them. The germline V gene encodes CDR1 SEHNR and CDR2 FQNEAQ (reference sequence). CDR3 coding DNA: TGTGCCAGCACCCCCACGGCAGGGTGGACCGGGGAGCTGTTTTTT. This codes for CASTPTAGWTGELFF.

This chain links TRBV24-1 with TRBJ2-2; possibly TRBD1 for D (6 bases). The germline gives CDR1 KGHDR, CDR2 SFDVKD. The germline V and J ends were trimmed by 3 bases and 5 bases, with 12 bases remaining between them. The CDR3 totals 15 residues. CDR3 in amino acids: CATSDNYRVTGELFF. Written as DNA, the CDR3 is TGTGCCACCAGTGATAATTACAGGGTTACCGGGGAGCTGTTTTTT.

The chain carries TRBV19 and TRBJ2-3; 8 bases are a match to TRBD1. This CDR3 contains 15 residues. J lost 2 bases, V lost 5 bases, and 6 bases had no gene match. CDR1 LNHDA and CDR2 SQIVND come from the germline V gene (reference sequence). CDR3 protein: CASSRLDRDTDTQYF. In DNA, the CDR3 is TGTGCCAGTAGTCGGTTGGACAGGGACACAGATACGCAGTATTTT.

To note about this clone: A junction end diverges from the germline sequence, so it may reflect a read error. The chain combines TRBV5-1 with TRBJ2-7; 8 nucleotides match TRBD2. CDR1 and CDR2 (germline): SGHRS, YFSETQ. The CDR3 runs to 14 residues. The CDR3: CASSFLAGSSEQYF. CDR3 sequence (DNA): TGCGCCAGCAGCTTCCTAGCGGGCTCCTCCGAGCAGTACTTC. The complete variable domain, with remaining parts taken from reference TRBV5-1 and TRBJ2-7, reads KAGVTQTPRYLIKTRGQQVTLSCSPISGHRSVSWYQQTPGQGLQFLFEYFSETQRNKGNFPGRFSGRQFSNSRSEMNVSTLELGDSALYLCASSFLAGSSEQYFGPGTRLTVT.

V usage is TRBV11-2 and J usage is TRBJ1-1; D remains unclear. V lost 5 bases and J lost 5, with 18 bases in between. CDR3 length: 15 residues. Germline V lookup: CDR1 SGHAT, CDR2 FQNNGV. DNA of the CDR3: TGTGCCAGCAGCCCCAAGACATCCTCGGCGACTGAAGCTTTCTTT. Translated, it gives CASSPKTSSATEAFF.

The chain is built from TRBV6-6 and TRBJ1-2; D might be TRBD1 (6 bases). This CDR3 has 15 amino acids. V lost 5 bases to trimming and J lost 4 bases, with 17 bases between them. Germline CDR1 reads MNHNY; CDR2 reads SVGAGI (reference sequence). The CDR3 here is CASSATQGVGYGYTF. CDR3 in DNA: TGTGCCAGCAGTGCAACACAGGGAGTGGGCTATGGCTACACCTTC.

The gene calls are TRBV7-2 and TRBJ2-2; 10 bases fit TRBD1. The CDR3 covers 16 residues. The ends lost 5 bases at V and 5 bases at J; junction bases unmatched: 8. Germline V gene lookup returns CDR1 SGHTA and CDR2 FQGNSA. The CDR3 loop reads CASSLRQGAWTGELFF. In DNA, the CDR3 is TGTGCCAGCAGCCTCCGACAGGGGGCTTGGACCGGGGAGCTGTTTTTT.

This clone was seen a handful of times. The rearrangement uses TRBV18 and TRBJ2-7; 8 positions match TRBD2. Trimming cost V 3 bases and J 5 bases; bases outside gene matches: 9. CDR3 size: 15 residues. Germline V lookup: CDR1 KGHSH, CDR2 LQKENI. CDR3 residues: CASSPMAGGIHEQYF. CDR3 sequence (DNA): TGTGCCAGCTCACCGATGGCGGGGGGAATCCACGAGCAGTACTTC.

DNA of the CDR3: TGTGCCAGCAGTTTAACGACCGGGTACGAGCAGTACTTC. As protein: CASSLTTGYEQYF. The V call is TRBV27, the J call TRBJ2-7; D is ambiguous. V was trimmed by 2 bases and J by 4 bases, leaving 9 bases between them. There are 13 residues in the CDR3. Per germline, CDR1 MNHEY and CDR2 SMNVEV (reference sequence).

This chain joins TRBV29-1 and TRBJ2-1; D not certain. Germline V gene data show CDR1 as SQVTM and CDR2 as ANQGSEA. V lost 3 bases and J lost 7, with 16 bases in between. The CDR3 has 14 amino acids. CDR3 nucleotides: TGCAGCGTTGAGGAGCAATACGGATTAAATGAGCAGTTCTTC. Its translation is CSVEEQYGLNEQFF.